This T cell receptor (beta chain) is drawn from a study of control samples from healthy donors and cancer patients. This table comes from immunoSEQ multiplex PCR, and its TCRdb copy is limited to in-frame clones, with some not included. The repertoire holds 150,000 to 200,000 clones, with around 92% as singletons. The CDR3 is made up of 17 amino acids. V gave up 1 base and J gave up 3 bases; unmatched junction bases: 10. Germline assignment: CDR1 SGHRS and CDR2 YFSETQ. Source material: blood. This TCR was recovered from a woman between 35 and 50 years old in good health. V gene TRBV5-1 combines with J gene TRBJ1-1; TRBD1 agrees at 9 bases. The CDR3 DNA is TGCGCCAGCAGCTTGATTATAGGACAGGGGTTGCACACTGAAGCTTTCTTT. Protein: CASSLIIGQGLHTEAFF.